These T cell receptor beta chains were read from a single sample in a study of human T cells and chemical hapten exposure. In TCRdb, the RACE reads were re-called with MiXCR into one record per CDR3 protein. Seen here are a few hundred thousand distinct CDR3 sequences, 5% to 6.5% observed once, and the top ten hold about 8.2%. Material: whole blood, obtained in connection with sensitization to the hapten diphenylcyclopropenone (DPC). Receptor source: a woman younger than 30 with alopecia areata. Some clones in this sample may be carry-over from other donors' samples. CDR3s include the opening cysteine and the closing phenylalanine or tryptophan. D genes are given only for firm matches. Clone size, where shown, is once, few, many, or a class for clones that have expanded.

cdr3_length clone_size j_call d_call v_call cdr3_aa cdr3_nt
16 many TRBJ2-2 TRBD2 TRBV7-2 CASSFDPGGFAGELFF TGTGCCAGCAGCTTCGACCCCGGGGGGTTCGCCGGGGAGCTGTTTTTT
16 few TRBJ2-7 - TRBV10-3 CAISEFYRDKTYEQYF TGTGCCATCAGTGAATTTTACAGGGATAAGACCTACGAGCAGTACTTC
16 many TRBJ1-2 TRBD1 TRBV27 CASSSSTGGSNYGYTF TGTGCCAGCAGTTCCTCAACAGGGGGCTCGAACTATGGCTACACCTTC
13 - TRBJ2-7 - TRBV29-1 CSVEGTEDYEQYF TGCAGCGTTGAAGGGACAGAAGATTACGAGCAGTACTTC
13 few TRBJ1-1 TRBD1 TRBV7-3 CASSWTGEDGAFF TGTGCCAGCAGCTGGACAGGGGAGGACGGAGCTTTCTTT
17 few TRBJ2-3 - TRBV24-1 CATSDSPGGHEADTQYF TGTGCCACCAGTGATTCCCCCGGGGGACACGAGGCAGATACGCAGTATTTT
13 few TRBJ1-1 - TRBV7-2 CASSRTSRAEAFF TGTGCCAGCAGCCGGACCTCCAGGGCTGAAGCTTTCTTT
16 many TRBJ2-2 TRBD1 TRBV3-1 CASSSRTGGSTGELFF TGTGCCAGCAGCTCCCGGACAGGGGGTAGCACCGGGGAGCTGTTTTTT
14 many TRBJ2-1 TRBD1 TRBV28 CASSGTGAYNEQFF TGTGCCAGCAGCGGGACAGGGGCCTACAATGAGCAGTTCTTC
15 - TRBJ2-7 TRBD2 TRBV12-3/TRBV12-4 CASSSTSGGLYEQYF TGTGCCAGCAGTTCTACTAGCGGGGGCCTTTACGAGCAGTACTTC
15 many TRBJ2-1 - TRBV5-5 CASSGVMGHSLAKFF TGTGCCAGCAGCGGCGTGATGGGACACTCGCTAGCAAAGTTCTTC
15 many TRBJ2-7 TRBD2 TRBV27 CASSLRDYVRDEQYF TGTGCCAGCAGTCTTAGGGACTACGTCAGGGACGAGCAGTACTTC
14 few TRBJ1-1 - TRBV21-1 CASSKVHGDTEAFF TGTGCCAGCAGCAAAGTCCACGGGGACACTGAAGCTTTCTTT
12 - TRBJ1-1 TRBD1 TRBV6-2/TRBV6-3 CASNGQDTEAFF TGTGCCAGCAACGGACAGGACACTGAAGCTTTCTTT
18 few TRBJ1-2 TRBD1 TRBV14 CASSRTTGTGGFAYGYTF TGTGCCAGCAGCCGCACCACCGGGACAGGGGGTTTTGCGTATGGCTACACCTTC
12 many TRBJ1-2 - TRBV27 CATAHRNYGYTF TGTGCCACAGCCCACAGAAACTATGGCTACACCTTC
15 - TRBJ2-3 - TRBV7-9 CASSVGAGGADTQYF TGTGCCAGCAGCGTCGGGGCAGGGGGGGCAGATACGCAGTATTTT
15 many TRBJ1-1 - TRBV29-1 CSVQILHRGNTEAFF TGCAGCGTTCAGATCCTTCATCGAGGTAACACTGAAGCTTTCTTT
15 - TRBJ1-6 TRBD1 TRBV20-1 CSARDPGTETSPLHF TGCAGTGCTAGAGATCCTGGGACAGAAACTTCACCCCTCCACTTT
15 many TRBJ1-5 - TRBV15 CATSRTKASNQPQHF TGTGCCACCAGCCGTACTAAGGCCTCCAATCAGCCCCAGCATTTT
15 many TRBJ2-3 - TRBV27 CASSLWGLPTDTQYF TGTGCCAGCAGTTTATGGGGTTTACCCACAGATACGCAGTATTTT
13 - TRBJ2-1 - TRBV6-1 CASSPDLRAEQFF TGTGCCAGCAGCCCCGATCTCCGCGCTGAGCAGTTCTTC
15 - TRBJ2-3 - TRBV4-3 CASSQDEYSADTQYF TGCGCCAGCAGCCAAGATGAATACTCCGCAGATACGCAGTATTTT
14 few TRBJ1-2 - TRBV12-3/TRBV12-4 CASSLARQYYGYTF TGTGCCAGCAGTTTAGCGCGGCAGTACTATGGCTACACCTTC
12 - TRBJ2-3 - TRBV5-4 CASSASVDTQYF TGTGCCAGCAGCGCTAGCGTCGATACGCAGTATTTT
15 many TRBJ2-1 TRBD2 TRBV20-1 CSAGPTSGGGNEQFF TGCAGTGCCGGCCCTACTAGCGGGGGGGGCAATGAGCAGTTCTTC
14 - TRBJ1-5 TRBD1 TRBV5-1 CASSLGQVGQPQHF TGCGCCAGCAGCCTGGGACAGGTGGGCCAGCCCCAGCATTTT
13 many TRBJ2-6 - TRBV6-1 CASRDSGANVLTF TGTGCCAGCAGAGACTCTGGGGCCAACGTCCTGACTTTC
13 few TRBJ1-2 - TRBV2 CASKGMGSYGYTF TGTGCCAGCAAGGGAATGGGTTCCTATGGCTACACCTTC
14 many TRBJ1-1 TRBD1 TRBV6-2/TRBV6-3 CASTGTGGVTEAFF TGTGCCAGCACCGGAACAGGGGGCGTCACTGAAGCTTTCTTT
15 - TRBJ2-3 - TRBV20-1 CSARAGEYDTDTQYF TGCAGTGCTAGAGCCGGGGAGTACGACACAGATACGCAGTATTTT